This passage covers 6 T cell receptor beta chains from one sample sequenced in a study of shared clonotypes between healthy human individuals. TCRdb keeps only in-frame clones here, not all; method: immunoSEQ multiplex PCR. Among some 690,000 clones listed, 90% were seen once. Sample: memory CD8+ T cells from PBMCs. Specified subset: CD45RO+ cells pooled with CCR7-negative TemRA cells. These receptors were collected from a man aged 18 to 30 in good health. Some clones in this sample may be carry-over from other donors' samples.

The gene calls are TRBV11-2 and TRBJ2-1; 8 bases are a match to TRBD2. Germline loops: CDR1 SGHAT, CDR2 FQNNGV. V lost 5 bases to trimming and J lost 2 bases; unmatched junction nucleotides: 5. This CDR3 comprises 15 residues. This chain's CDR3 is CASSLLAGPYNEQFF. In DNA, the CDR3 is TGTGCCAGCAGCCTCCTAGCGGGCCCCTACAATGAGCAGTTCTTC. Together with reference TRBV11-2 and TRBJ2-1, the CDR3 gives the full variable domain: EAGVAQSPRYKIIEKRQSVAFWCNPISGHATLYWYQQILGQGPKLLIQFQNNGVVDDSQLPKDRFSAERLKGVDSTLKIQPAKLEDSAVYLCASSLLAGPYNEQFFGPGTRLTVL.

V usage is TRBV7-9 and J usage is TRBJ2-1; possibly TRBD2 for D (7 bases). The CDR3 length is 17 residues. Germline CDR1 reads SEHNR; CDR2 reads FQNEAQ (reference sequence). V shed 6 bases and J shed 0 bases, with 18 bases lying between them. CDR3 loop: CASSNWGGPGSYNEQFF. CDR3 in DNA: TGTGCCAGCAGTAATTGGGGGGGCCCTGGCTCCTACAATGAGCAGTTCTTC. The whole variable domain, remainder taken from reference TRBV7-9 and TRBJ2-1, is DTGVSQNPRHKITKRGQNVTFRCDPISEHNRLYWYRQTLGQGPEFLTYFQNEAQLEKSRLLSDRFSAERPKGSFSTLEIQRTEQGDSAMYLCASSNWGGPGSYNEQFFGPGTRLTVL.

This rearrangement joins TRBV5-1 to TRBJ2-7; D tentatively fits TRBD1 or TRBD2 (5 bases each). CDR3 length equals 17 residues. Germline values: CDR1 SGHRS, CDR2 YFSETQ. With 4 bases removed from V and 4 bases from J, the gap between germline ends came to 24 bases. The CDR3 here is CASSRSGTALVGYEQYF. CDR3 nucleotide sequence: TGCGCCAGCAGCCGATCCGGGACCGCGTTGGTTGGATACGAGCAGTACTTC.

This sequence joins TRBV11-3 and TRBJ2-7, with D perhaps TRBD2 (6 bases). The CDR3 is made up of 15 amino acids. V was clipped by 6 bases and J by 0 bases, with 15 bases between them. The germline CDR1 and CDR2 sequences are SGHNT and YENEEA. The DNA of the CDR3 is TGTGCCAGCAGTCAACAACGGGGGAGCTCCTACGAGCAGTACTTC. It yields the protein CASSQQRGSSYEQYF.

CDR3 nucleotides: TGTGCCAGCAGCTTAATGGGGGGACGCACCGGGGAGCTGTTTTTT. Its translation: CASSLMGGRTGELFF. The chain recombines TRBV7-3 with TRBJ2-2; D possibly corresponds to TRBD2 (6 bases). The CDR3 sequence is 15 residues long. V shed 1 base and J shed 4 bases, with 10 bases lying between them. Germline V lookup: CDR1 SGHTA, CDR2 FQGTGA.

This clone was recorded a few times. The chain carries TRBV27 and TRBJ2-1; 11 nucleotides align to TRBD2. V shed 6 bases and J 3 bases; nucleotides not matched to a gene: 4. The CDR3 is made up of 15 amino acids. Germline CDR1 is MNHEY and CDR2 is SMNVEV (reference sequence). Here the CDR3 reads CASRPLAGDYNEQFF. CDR3 DNA sequence: TGTGCCAGCAGGCCACTAGCGGGGGACTACAATGAGCAGTTCTTC.